The clone carrying this T cell receptor (beta chain) has only one observation. This entry is derived from a study of blood T cell repertoires in COVID-19. In the study overall: PBMCs, B-cell-depleted T cells, or T cells provided the cDNA or gDNA that made up the material.

Libraries were prepared by immunoSEQ multiplex PCR; TCRdb keeps only in-frame clonotypes and omits some of them. The sample shows 150,000 to 200,000 clones, around 77% of them seen only once. The length of the CDR3 is 14 residues. Trimming left V 1 base short and J 4 bases short, with 10 bases between. Germline lookup yields CDR1 SGHTA and CDR2 FQGNSA. This receptor was identified in a man aged 55 to 70 with active or convalescent COVID-19. The chain links TRBV7-2 to TRBJ1-2, with D hard to call. The source material was peripheral blood. CDR3: CASSLGGEIYGYTF. DNA of the CDR3: TGTGCCAGCAGCTTAGGGGGAGAGATCTATGGCTACACCTTC.